This T cell receptor beta chain appears in the sequencing data of a study of shared clonotypes between healthy human individuals. Naive CD4+ cells were CD45RA-selected; the remaining cells were memory. Overall study findings and caveats: Clonotype sharing across several donors was observed for around 4.8% of naive CD4 clonotypes. Non-shared clonotypes displayed generation probabilities falling below those of clonotypes present in all four donors.

Some clones are missing from TCRdb's copy, which holds only in-frame ones; the method was immunoSEQ multiplex PCR. Of 2 million to 3 million clones in the sample, approximately 92% were seen once. Remarks on this clone: The antigen is undetermined.

This CDR3 has 19 residues. J was trimmed by 1 base and V by 4 bases; bases with no gene match: 12. Germline CDR1 and CDR2: MGHRA and YSYEKL. This sequence was found in a man aged 18 to 29 in good health. The sequencing sample was made of naive CD4+ T cells sorted from blood. Noted subset: CD45RA+ positively selected. The chain carries TRBV4-1 and TRBJ2-7; TRBD2 agrees at 14 bases. The CDR3 DNA reads TGCGCCAGCAGCCGGAAGGGAGGACTAGCGGGAGGATCATCCTACGAGCAGTACTTC. It translates to CASSRKGGLAGGSSYEQYF.